This T cell receptor (beta chain) was retrieved from a study of Ad26.COV2.S vaccination and SARS-CoV-2 variants. Study as a whole: Participants got Ad26.COV2.S intramuscularly, once or twice 56 days apart.

CDR1 and CDR2 from the germline V gene are SGHRS and YFSETQ. J lost 7 bases, V lost 4 bases, and 10 bases had no gene match. There are 15 residues in the CDR3. This sample's treatment: around 19 received Ad26.COV2.S at low or high dose, single or two shots; 5 received placebo; per-sample allocation not given. Repertoires come from day 63 after the first vaccine or placebo injection. SARS-CoV-2 spike from the Wuhan strain was encoded by the vaccine, an Ad26 vector. Sequencing was performed with immunoSEQ multiplex PCR; in TCRdb, only in-frame clones are kept and a portion is missing. The sample gives about 470,000 clones, 90% of which show up once; approximately 4.5% is in the top ten.

This clonotype was obtained from a person between 18 and 60 years old who received the Ad26.COV2.S COVID-19 vaccine or a placebo. The gene calls are TRBV5-1 and TRBJ1-1; 10 bases match TRBD1. The sequences come from peripheral blood, collected in a trial of Ad26.COV2.S vaccine versus placebo. The CDR3 region has the DNA TGCGCCAGCAGCCTCGGGACAGGGGACCGGCTTGAAGCTTTCTTT. Protein sequence: CASSLGTGDRLEAFF.